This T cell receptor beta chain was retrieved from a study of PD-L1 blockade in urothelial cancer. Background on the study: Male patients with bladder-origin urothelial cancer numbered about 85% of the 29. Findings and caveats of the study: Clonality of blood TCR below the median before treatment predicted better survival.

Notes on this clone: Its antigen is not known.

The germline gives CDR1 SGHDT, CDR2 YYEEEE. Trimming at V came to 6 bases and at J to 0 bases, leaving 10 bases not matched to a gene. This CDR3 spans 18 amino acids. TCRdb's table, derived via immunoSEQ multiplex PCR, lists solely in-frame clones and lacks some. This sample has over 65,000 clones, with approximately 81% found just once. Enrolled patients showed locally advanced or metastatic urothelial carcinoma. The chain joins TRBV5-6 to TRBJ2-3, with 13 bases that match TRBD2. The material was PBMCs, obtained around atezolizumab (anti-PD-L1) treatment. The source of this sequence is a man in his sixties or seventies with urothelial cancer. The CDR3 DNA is TGTGCCAGCACCACCCGGACTAGCGGGAGCCTTAGCACAGATACGCAGTATTTT. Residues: CASTTRTSGSLSTDTQYF.